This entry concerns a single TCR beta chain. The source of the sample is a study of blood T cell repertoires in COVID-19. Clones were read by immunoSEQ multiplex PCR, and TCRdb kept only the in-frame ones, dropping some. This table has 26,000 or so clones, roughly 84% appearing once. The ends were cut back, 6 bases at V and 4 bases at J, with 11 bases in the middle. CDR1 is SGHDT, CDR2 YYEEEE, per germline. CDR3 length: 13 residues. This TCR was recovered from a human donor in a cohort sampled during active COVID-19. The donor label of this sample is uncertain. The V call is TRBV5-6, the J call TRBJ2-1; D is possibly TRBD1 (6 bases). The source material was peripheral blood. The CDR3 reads CASNLRGYNEQFF. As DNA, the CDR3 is TGTGCCAGCAATCTTAGGGGGTACAATGAGCAGTTCTTC. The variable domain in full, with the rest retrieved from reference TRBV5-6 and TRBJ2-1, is DAGVTQSPTHLIKTRGQQVTLRCSPKSGHDTVSWYQQALGQGPQFIFQYYEEEERQRGNFPDRFSGHQFPNYSSELNVNALLLGDSALYLCASNLRGYNEQFFGPGTRLTVL.